What follows are 6 T cell receptor beta chains derived from one specimen sequenced in a study of shared clonotypes between healthy human individuals. Clones were read by immunoSEQ multiplex PCR, and TCRdb kept only the in-frame ones, dropping some. The table records around 600,000 clones, approximately 95% of them present only once. Positive CCR7 selection of CD45RO-negative cells yielded the naive CD8 cells, and terminally differentiated effector memory CD45RA+ cells were excluded. Sequenced sample: naive CD8+ T cells sorted from blood. Receptor source: a woman aged 25 to 39 in good health.

The gene calls are TRBV5-4 and TRBJ1-1, with a possible D match to TRBD1 (5 bases). Trimming left V 0 bases short and J 0 bases short, with 9 bases between. The germline CDR1 and CDR2 sequences are SGHNT and YYREEE (reference sequence). The CDR3 length is 15 residues. The CDR3 sequence is CASSLGQYVNTEAFF. The DNA for the CDR3 is TGTGCCAGCAGCTTGGGACAGTATGTGAACACTGAAGCTTTCTTT.

V gene TRBV7-2 combines with J gene TRBJ2-3, with unresolved D. V lost 3 bases to trimming and J lost 1 base, with 8 bases between them. This CDR3 is built from 14 residues. The germline V gene has CDR1 SGHTA and CDR2 FQGNSA. CDR3: CASSFAAGTDTQYF. The DNA for the CDR3 is TGTGCCAGCAGCTTTGCTGCGGGCACAGATACGCAGTATTTT.

V is TRBV29-1 and J is TRBJ2-5, with TRBD1 identical over 7 bases. The CDR3 is 13 amino acids. Germline-derived CDR1 and CDR2 are SQVTM and ANQGSEA. V shed 8 bases and J 0 bases; nucleotides not matched to a gene: 6. CDR3 nucleotide sequence: TGCAGCAAATCGGACAGGAACCAAGAGACCCAGTACTTC. Amino acid sequence: CSKSDRNQETQYF.

This chain connects TRBV19 to TRBJ2-7; D unclear. Germline V gene sequence: CDR1 LNHDA, CDR2 SQIVND (reference sequence). The CDR3 consists of 12 residues. V was clipped by 6 bases and J by 6 bases, with 12 bases between them. The CDR3 DNA reads TGTGCCAGTAGCGCCTCGATCGGCGAGCAGTACTTC. Translated: CASSASIGEQYF. The full variable domain, its missing parts supplied by reference TRBV19 and TRBJ2-7, is DGGITQSPKYLFRKEGQNVTLSCEQNLNHDAMYWYRQDPGQGLRLIYYSQIVNDFQKGDIAEGYSVSREKKESFPLTVTSAQKNPTAFYLCASSASIGEQYFGPGTRLTVT.

The V call is TRBV19, the J call TRBJ1-5, with D possibly TRBD1 on 5 matching bases. V was trimmed by 4 bases and J by 4 bases, leaving 20 bases between them. The CDR3 loop spans 17 amino acids. Per germline, CDR1 LNHDA and CDR2 SQIVND (reference sequence). The CDR3 nucleotides read TGTGCCAGTAGTAGAAAGGGGTGGGGAGAGGGGAATCAGCCCCAGCATTTT. It encodes CASSRKGWGEGNQPQHF.

To note about this clone: The junction differs from germline at one of its ends, possibly a read error. J is TRBJ2-7 and V is TRBV6-1; 7 nucleotides align to TRBD2. Germline V CDR1 and CDR2: MNHNS, SASEGT. The length of the CDR3 is 11 residues. The CDR3 bases are TGTGCCAGCAGTGACCTAGCGGCGGTACTCTTC. The encoded protein is CASSDLAAVLF.